The T cell receptor (beta chain) described here comes from a study of shared clonotypes between healthy human individuals. Study findings and constraints: Donor scarcity curtailed the genetic and exposure-history diversity represented herein. Sampling included only blood; tissue repertoires likely differ.

At the deep level, the assay was run. Clones were sequenced by immunoSEQ multiplex PCR, and TCRdb holds only the in-frame ones, with some missing. The sample lists about 480,000 clones, over 60% occurring once. Comment on this clone: The antigen remains unidentified.

Trimming took 6 bases from V and 2 from J; bases not matched to a gene: 10. Looked up from germline, CDR1 is MDHEN and CDR2 is SYDVKM. The CDR3 has 16 residues. The sample was PBMCs. The sequence was collected from a middle-aged woman in good health. Some clones in this sample may be carry-over from other donors' samples. The V call is TRBV28, the J call TRBJ1-2, with 9 bases aligning to TRBD1. CDR3 loop: CASRPLGQGINYGYTF. The CDR3 region has the DNA TGTGCCAGCAGGCCTCTTGGACAGGGGATCAACTATGGCTACACCTTC.